The clone carrying this T cell receptor beta chain came up a few times. The data are from a study of glioma-infiltrating T cells. On the study more broadly: Low-grade gliomas were grade II; glioblastomas were grade IV at initial diagnosis.

J was trimmed by 4 bases and V by 7 bases; bases with no gene match: 10. The CDR3 runs 15 residues. Germline V gene sequence: CDR1 LGHDT, CDR2 YNNKEL (reference sequence). TCR alpha and beta CDR3 regions were amplified from RNA using iRepertoire nested multiplex PCR. For one-step reverse transcription and amplification, roughly 85-450 ng of tissue mRNA or PBMC total RNA was used. TCRdb called the multiplex PCR reads again in MiXCR, with one record for every CDR3 protein. The sample records around 390,000 distinct CDR3 sequences, 41% being singletons. The rearrangement links TRBV3-1 to TRBJ2-1; TRBD1 aligns across 7 bases. Input material: glioma tissue, nonneoplastic brain tissue, or PBMCs (not recorded which). The receptor comes from a human donor with low-grade glioma or glioblastoma, undergoing nonglioma brain surgery, or in good health (not recorded which). CDR3 nucleotides: TGTGCCAGCACCCGTCGGGACAGAATATACAATGAGCAGTTCTTC. Its protein product is CASTRRDRIYNEQFF.